This is a list of T cell receptor beta chains from one sample in a study of identical twins' blood T cells. TCRdb called the 5' RACE reads again in MiXCR, with one record for every CDR3 protein. The repertoire holds about 370,000 distinct CDR3 sequences, with roughly 31% as singletons. The sample comprised PBMCs. The source of these receptors is a woman aged 18-49 years in good health. Both conserved end residues are part of each CDR3. Each record gives: D gene, V gene, J gene, clone size, CDR3 protein, CDR3 DNA. D genes are given only for firm matches. The size entry is marked missing in some rows and otherwise reads once, few, many or a size class.

d_gene: TRBD1; v_gene: TRBV28; j_gene: TRBJ2-2; abundance: few; CDR3aa: CASSQRTGPGELFF; CDR3nt: TGTGCCAGCAGCCAAAGGACAGGGCCCGGGGAGCTGTTTTTT
d_gene: NA; v_gene: TRBV20-1; j_gene: TRBJ2-1; abundance: NA; CDR3aa: CSARDLAASSYNEQFF; CDR3nt: TGCAGTGCTAGAGATCTCGCAGCGAGCTCCTACAATGAGCAGTTCTTC
d_gene: NA; v_gene: TRBV7-9; j_gene: TRBJ1-1; abundance: NA; CDR3aa: CASSPRGGNTETFF; CDR3nt: TGTGCCAGCAGCCCGAGGGGTGGAAACACTGAAACTTTCTTT
d_gene: TRBD2; v_gene: TRBV20-1; j_gene: TRBJ2-1; abundance: NA; CDR3aa: CSARLAGVIHEQFF; CDR3nt: TGCAGTGCTCGCCTAGCGGGAGTTATCCATGAGCAGTTCTTC
d_gene: NA; v_gene: TRBV7-9; j_gene: TRBJ2-5; abundance: once; CDR3aa: CASIREVGGETQYF; CDR3nt: TGTGCCAGCATAAGAGAAGTCGGGGGAGAGACCCAGTACTTC
d_gene: NA; v_gene: TRBV7-6; j_gene: TRBJ1-3; abundance: few; CDR3aa: CASAASGNTIYF; CDR3nt: TGTGCTTCAGCGGCCTCTGGAAACACCATATATTTT
d_gene: NA; v_gene: TRBV20-1; j_gene: TRBJ2-3; abundance: NA; CDR3aa: CSVRDQAYTDTRYF; CDR3nt: TGCAGTGTTAGAGATCAGGCCTACACAGATACGCGGTATTTT
d_gene: TRBD2; v_gene: TRBV20-1; j_gene: TRBJ2-1; abundance: few; CDR3aa: CSARGTSEPLNEQFF; CDR3nt: TGCAGTGCTAGAGGGACTAGCGAGCCTCTGAATGAGCAGTTCTTC
d_gene: TRBD2; v_gene: TRBV5-1; j_gene: TRBJ2-1; abundance: NA; CDR3aa: CASSFLSGRRGSSYNGQFF; CDR3nt: TGCGCCAGCAGCTTCCTCAGCGGGAGGCGTGGGAGCTCCTACAATGGGCAGTTCTTC
d_gene: TRBD1; v_gene: TRBV5-1; j_gene: TRBJ1-6; abundance: few; CDR3aa: CASSLAGQGWDSPLHF; CDR3nt: TGCGCCAGCAGCTTGGCCGGACAGGGATGGGATTCACCCCTCCACTTT
d_gene: TRBD1; v_gene: TRBV5-1; j_gene: TRBJ1-1; abundance: NA; CDR3aa: CASARTGGSTHTEAFF; CDR3nt: TGCGCCAGCGCCCGGACAGGGGGCTCAACGCACACTGAAGCTTTCTTT
d_gene: NA; v_gene: TRBV2; j_gene: TRBJ1-3; abundance: few; CDR3aa: CASSETRGDTIYF; CDR3nt: TGTGCCAGCAGTGAGACTCGGGGGGACACCATATATTTT
d_gene: NA; v_gene: TRBV7-9; j_gene: TRBJ2-3; abundance: NA; CDR3aa: CATLDPSGSSTDTQYF; CDR3nt: TGTGCCACCTTAGACCCCAGCGGGTCTAGCACAGATACGCAGTATTTT
d_gene: NA; v_gene: TRBV20-1; j_gene: TRBJ1-2; abundance: few; CDR3aa: CSARDQNRTYGYTF; CDR3nt: TGCAGTGCTAGAGATCAAAACCGGACCTATGGCTACACCTTC
d_gene: NA; v_gene: TRBV29-1; j_gene: TRBJ2-7; abundance: few; CDR3aa: CSAKIEWDEQYF; CDR3nt: TGCAGCGCCAAGATCGAGTGGGACGAGCAGTACTTC